Listed here is a single T cell receptor (beta chain). Its antigen remains unidentified. 13 Jbeta primers and 60 Vbeta primers were used for the PCR. The repertoire was sequenced with immunoSEQ multiplex PCR; TCRdb's copy has only in-frame clones and lacks some. Of about 160,000 clones in the sample, more than 75% were seen once. This sample was taken from a study of cytomegalovirus exposure and HLA in healthy donors. Study-level information: Roughly 180 million T cells yielded 100 million to 130 million unique TCR beta sequences, as an earlier analysis found.

Healthy bone marrow donors made up the donor group. V dropped 3 bases and J dropped 4 bases, with 13 bases sitting between them. From germline, CDR1 is MDHEN and CDR2 SYDVKM. The CDR3 length is 14 residues. Study-wide points: Accurate prediction of most subjects' HLA-A and HLA-B alleles from TCR beta sequences was reported. Some segments of the V type, notably TRBV6-2 and TRBV6-3, were excluded as indistinguishable.

Sequencing was done on a sample of PBMCs. The genes are TRBV28 and TRBJ2-7; D is perhaps TRBD1 (6 bases). This TCR was recovered from a girl aged 2-9 years in good health and CMV-seropositive. The CDR3: CASSFETGIYEQYF. In DNA, the CDR3 is TGTGCCAGCAGTTTTGAAACAGGGATTTACGAGCAGTACTTC.